The clone carrying this TCR beta chain has at least ten counts. Antigen: not known. The sample belongs to a study of response to subunit inactivated influenza vaccine. Study-level points and caveats: Seasonal influenza vaccination, on each occasion, was suggested by the authors to recruit few new T cells.

Germline values: CDR1 LNHNV, CDR2 YYDKDF (reference sequence). V trimming: 8 bases; J trimming: 4 bases; junction bases outside the gene matches: 3. The CDR3 spans 13 residues. TCRdb independently ran MiXCR on the RT-PCR reads; one entry per CDR3 protein. The sample comprises around 190,000 distinct CDR3 sequences, 13% to 15% of which are singletons, and 26% rests with the top ten. This receptor was taken from a man aged 45-65 years who received an inactivated influenza vaccine. V and J are TRBV15 and TRBJ2-1, with 9 bases lining up with TRBD2. Source: CD8+ T cells sorted from PBMCs, taken around 5 days after vaccination. CDR3 DNA sequence: TGTGCCACCGGGACTAGCAGTTACAATGAGCAGTTCTTC. Encoded protein: CATGTSSYNEQFF.